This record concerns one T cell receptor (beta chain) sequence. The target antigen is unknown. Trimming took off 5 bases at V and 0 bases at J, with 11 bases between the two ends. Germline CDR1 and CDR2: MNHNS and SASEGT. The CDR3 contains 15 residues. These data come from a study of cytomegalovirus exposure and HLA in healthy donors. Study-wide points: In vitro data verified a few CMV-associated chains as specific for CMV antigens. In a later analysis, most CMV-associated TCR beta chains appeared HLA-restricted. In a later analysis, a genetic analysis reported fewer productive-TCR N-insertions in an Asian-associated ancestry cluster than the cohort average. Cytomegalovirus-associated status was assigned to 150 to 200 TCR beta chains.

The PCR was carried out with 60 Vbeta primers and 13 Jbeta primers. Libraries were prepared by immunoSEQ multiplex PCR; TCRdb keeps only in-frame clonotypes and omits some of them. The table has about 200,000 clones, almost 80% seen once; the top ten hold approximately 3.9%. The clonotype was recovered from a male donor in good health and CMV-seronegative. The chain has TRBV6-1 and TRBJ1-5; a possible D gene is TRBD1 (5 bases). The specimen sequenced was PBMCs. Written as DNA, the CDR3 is TGTGCCAGCAGTCCCCGGGACTCTAGCAATCAGCCCCAGCATTTT. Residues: CASSPRDSSNQPQHF.